This T cell receptor (beta chain) appears in the sequencing data of a study of cytomegalovirus exposure and HLA in healthy donors. As for the study in general: Across some 400 genotyped donors, just over 80% landed in the Caucasian-associated ancestry cluster. Overall study results and limits: Earlier findings revealed that most TCR beta V segments proved productive either about 87% or about 30% of the time. A list of roughly 160 TCR beta chains associated with cytomegalovirus was given.

Germline CDR1 MDHEN, CDR2 SYDVKM. This CDR3 has 14 amino acids. Trimming stripped 4 bases from V and 6 bases from J, with 13 bases between. The study ran its PCR with 60 Vbeta and 13 Jbeta primers. Clones were sequenced by immunoSEQ multiplex PCR, and TCRdb holds only the in-frame ones, with some missing. Here the sample spans 100,000 to 120,000 clones, about three quarters being singletons. This clone was recorded once. Its specificity is not known. What was sequenced was PBMCs. The V and J genes are TRBV28 and TRBJ1-5, with no clear D. This TCR came from a woman in her thirties or forties in good health and CMV-seropositive. The CDR3 protein is CASSYPAAGQPQHF. Written as DNA, the CDR3 is TGTGCCAGCAGTTACCCGGCGGCGGGTCAGCCCCAGCATTTT.